This T cell receptor beta chain was captured by sequencing in a study of T cell changes during pregnancy in multiple sclerosis (dated by TCRdb to the late 2010s). The study in broad terms: The study examined how the T cell repertoire changed over the course of pregnancy in women with multiple sclerosis.

For this clone: The antigen this receptor binds is unknown. Per-base qualities were not stored, and no clone one base away is much larger.

Taken from cysteine to phenylalanine, the CDR3 has 10 residues. Only CDR3 DNA remains: 30 bases, in frame from the first base. Via the germline V gene (reference sequence), CDR1 is DFQATT and CDR2 SNEGSKA. At the junction V is shortened by 2 bases and J by 12 bases, with 8 bases in between. The library was prepared using the immunoSEQ multiplex PCR assay. Not all clones reach the TCRdb copy of this immuneACCESS table, which keeps in-frame sequences only. Checked studies attribute under half of the gap to unresolved V genes and leave the rest unexplained. The table for this sample lists about 40,000 clones; about 90% of them were counted only once. 0.56% of the sample belongs to the ten largest clones.

Sequences were derived from CD4+ T cells from peripheral blood mononuclear cells, sampled before pregnancy. The TCR was taken from a female donor with multiple sclerosis, enrolled in a pregnancy study. Recombination connected TRBV20-1 to TRBJ2-1; there is no confident call for the D gene. CDR3 protein: CSARYKRQFF. The bases are TGCAGTGCTAGATACAAAAGGCAGTTCTTC.